Reported below is one T cell receptor beta chain. Its antigen is not yet known. No base quality information exists; no much larger clone differs at one position. This record belongs to a study of blood T cell repertoires in COVID-19 (dated by TCRdb to between 2020 and 2021). A note on the overall study: Collaborator samples came from the United States, Italy and Spain and covered acute and convalescent phases of COVID-19. The material from the prospective study consisted of cDNA or gDNA derived from T cells, B-cell-depleted T cells, or PBMCs. Deeply sampled blood TCRbeta repertoires from subjects exposed to, actively infected with, or recovered from COVID-19 were included in the dataset. The repertoires were released in a freely available public database intended as a resource for research on the immune response to SARS-CoV-2. The samples were drawn from two sources: the first 160 participants of the ongoing ImmuneRACE study, and 950 to 1,500 subjects contributed by 6 global collaborators. A de-identified subject ID, COVID-19 status, age in years and sex were almost always included in the sample metadata. Where HLA class I and class II types were available, the types were taken from metadata supplied by the sample provider, not from assay-based typing.

The study at large found these results: Clinical and demographic metadata were provided uncurated, with the amount varying by source and participant.

Taken from the germline V gene, the CDR1 and CDR2 loops are MNHEY and SVGEGT. From the cysteine up to the phenylalanine, the CDR3 has a length of 16 residues. Just CDR3 DNA is preserved here, 48 bases in frame from base 1. V and J are trimmed by 2 bases and 4 bases, and the gene matches miss 8 bases of the junction. Participants in the prospective study were enrolled through a virtual design, were aged about 18 to 100 years, and lived in roughly 26 United States geographic areas. In the prospective study, participants were assigned to cohorts based on the clinical history participants reported in a screening survey and a study questionnaire. ImmuneRACE Cohort 3 recovered participants were defined by two consecutive negative NP/OP PCR tests, healthcare professional clearance, or symptom resolution. In the prospective study, whole blood, serum and a nasopharyngeal or oropharyngeal swab were collected from each participant by mobile phlebotomists. Participants in the prospective study had the option to provide additional blood draws and questionnaires over an approximately 2-month period. Before DNA extraction, prospective study blood samples were shipped either frozen or at room temperature.

TCRbeta CDR3 regions were amplified from genomic DNA using the immunoSEQ Assay, a bias-controlled multiplex PCR. The paper's processing steps were these. The number of nucleated cells in each sample was estimated by amplification of reference gene primers within the assay. Sequence reads were collapsed and filtered to measure the absolute abundance of every unique TCRbeta CDR3 rearrangement. For each sample, productive Simpson clonality was calculated as the square root of Simpson's diversity index over productive rearrangements. TCRdb retrieved this table from immuneACCESS and kept in-frame rearrangements only. Not all clones are present; in checked studies, unresolved V genes account for under half, and no reason is known for the remainder. V and J calls and clone size are given by that table; D and trimming were obtained from the DNA. This sample is represented by under 200,000 clones; roughly four fifths of them were singletons. The ten largest clonotypes hold more than 10% of the sample.

The receptor comes from a man aged 45-65 years who had recovered from COVID-19. Sample: PBMCs or T cells enriched from blood (not recorded which). The V and J genes are TRBV6-2 or TRBV6-3 and TRBJ2-5; a stretch of 9 junction bases matches TRBD2. At the DNA level, the sequence is TGTGCCAGCAGTTACCCCTTCGGGACTAGCAGAGAGACCCAGTACTTC. Its protein is CASSYPFGTSRETQYF.